Listed below are T cell receptor beta chains from one sample, sequenced in a study of shared clonotypes between healthy human individuals. Measured with immunoSEQ multiplex PCR; TCRdb has only the in-frame clones, and not every one. The sample lists about 2 million clones, around 96% occurring once. Material: naive CD8+ T cells sorted from blood. These receptors were obtained from a man younger than 35 in good health. The CDR3 runs from the conserved cysteine through the conserved F or W. D genes are given only for firm matches. Only some rows state a clone size, as once, few, many or a class for expanded clones.

J	D	V	size	DNA	CDR3
TRBJ2-3	TRBD2	TRBV7-9	.	TGTGCCAGCAGCCCCGCCGGCGGGGGGTCCACCACAGATACGCAGTATTTT	CASSPAGGGSTTDTQYF
TRBJ2-4	.	TRBV9	.	TGTGCCAGCAGCCCTGATTTTGGCTTTCAGTACTTC	CASSPDFGFQYF
TRBJ2-7	TRBD2	TRBV5-3	once	TGTGCCAGAAGCTTGTGTGCGGGAGGGGGCTTCGAGCAGTACTTC	CARSLCAGGGFEQYF
TRBJ2-5	TRBD1	TRBV5-4	.	TGTGCCAGCAGCTTGGGGGCAGGGGGCTGGCAAGAGACCCAGTACTTC	CASSLGAGGWQETQYF
TRBJ1-5	.	TRBV5-4	.	TGTGCCAGCAGCCGAACGCCAGATGGGGGGCAGCCCCAGCATTTT	CASSRTPDGGQPQHF
TRBJ2-7	TRBD2	TRBV19	.	TGTGCCAGTCGATGGACTAGCGGTGCCTACGAGCAGTACTTC	CASRWTSGAYEQYF
TRBJ1-1	TRBD1	TRBV5-6	.	TGTGCCAGCAGCTTTGGGACAGGGACCACTGAAGCTTTCTTT	CASSFGTGTTEAFF
TRBJ2-7	.	TRBV14	.	TGTGCCAGCAGCCAAGGAGGAAGCGGGCCAACGATCTCCTACGAGCAGTACTTC	CASSQGGSGPTISYEQYF
TRBJ2-1	.	TRBV9	.	TGTGCCAGCAGCGAGGGAGGGGGGACTTACAATGAGCAGTTCTTC	CASSEGGGTYNEQFF
TRBJ2-1	TRBD1	TRBV13	once	TGTGCCAGCAGACAGGGGGGTTACAATGAGCAGTTCTTC	CASRQGGYNEQFF
TRBJ2-3	.	TRBV10-2	.	TGCGCCAGCAGTGAGTCGTGGGTGGCGCAGTATTTT	CASSESWVAQYF
TRBJ2-5	.	TRBV4-1	.	TGCGCCAGCAGCCATGCGGACGCCCCACCAGAGACCCAGTACTTC	CASSHADAPPETQYF
TRBJ2-7	.	TRBV6-1	.	TGTGCCAGCAGTGAATTCGGGGTCTACGAGCAGTACTTC	CASSEFGVYEQYF
TRBJ2-3	.	TRBV5-1	.	TGCGCCAGCAGCTTTGAGGGGGGCGTAGCAGATACGCAGTATTTT	CASSFEGGVADTQYF
TRBJ1-5	.	TRBV29-1	few	TGCAGCGTTGGTAGCTCACCCAATCAGCCCCAGCATTTT	CSVGSSPNQPQHF
TRBJ2-1	.	TRBV15	.	TGTGCCACCAGCAGAGATCGCATCCTCGCGGTCTACAATGAGCAGTTCTTC	CATSRDRILAVYNEQFF
TRBJ2-3	TRBD2	TRBV28	.	TGTGCCACAGCCCGGGGGGTCGGCCCAGATACGCAGTATTTT	CATARGVGPDTQYF
TRBJ2-1	TRBD2	TRBV4-2	once	TGTGCCAGCAGCCAAGAGATTAGCGGGAGGGCCAATGAGCAGTTCTTC	CASSQEISGRANEQFF
TRBJ2-2	.	TRBV11-2	.	TGTGCCAGCAGCCCTTACCCCTCTGGCCCCGGGGAGCTGTTTTTT	CASSPYPSGPGELFF
TRBJ2-7	TRBD2	TRBV27	.	TGTGCCAGCAGTTTACGGGGGACTAGCTACGAGCAGTACTTC	CASSLRGTSYEQYF
TRBJ2-2	.	TRBV4-2	.	TGTGCCAGCAGCCAAGAGGCGCTGGGGGATGGGGAGCTGTTTTTT	CASSQEALGDGELFF
TRBJ2-1	.	TRBV11-2	.	TGTGCCAGCAGCTTAGCCTCAATAGGGGGGATTGCCAATGAGCAGTTCTTC	CASSLASIGGIANEQFF
TRBJ2-7	.	TRBV4-3	.	TGCGCCAGCAGCCAGGCCTTAGGGCAGGGGAGTACTAGACGGACCTCCTACGAGCAGTACTTC	CASSQALGQGSTRRTSYEQYF
TRBJ2-7	.	TRBV9	.	TGTGCCAGCAGCACGTCGGGACACAATTCCTACGAGCAGTACTTC	CASSTSGHNSYEQYF
TRBJ2-3	.	TRBV12-2	.	TGTGCAAGTCCCTCTAGCGGGCATCGCAGGGATACGCAGTATTTT	CASPSSGHRRDTQYF
TRBJ2-5	TRBD1	TRBV28	.	TGTGCCAGCAGGCAAAGGGGGCGCTTTGAGACCCAGTACTTC	CASRQRGRFETQYF
TRBJ1-1	.	TRBV30	.	TGTGCCTGGAGTTGGGGGGCCCTGAACACTGAAGCTTTCTTT	CAWSWGALNTEAFF
TRBJ2-1	TRBD1	TRBV5-8	.	TGTGCCAGCAGCCATAGGACAGGGGCAAACAATGAGCAGTTCTTC	CASSHRTGANNEQFF
TRBJ2-1	.	TRBV7-9	.	TGTGCCAGCAGCTTAATGGGTCCCAATGAGCAGTTCTTC	CASSLMGPNEQFF
TRBJ1-2	.	TRBV7-9	.	TGTGCCAGCACCCGAGAGGGGGGAAATCATGGCTACACCTTC	CASTREGGNHGYTF
TRBJ1-3	.	TRBV7-9	.	TGTGCCAGCAGCTGGGAGACCTCTGGAAACACCATATATTTT	CASSWETSGNTIYF
TRBJ1-1	.	TRBV2	.	TGTGCCAGGGACAGACTTATGAACACTGAAGCTTTCTTT	CARDRLMNTEAFF
TRBJ2-7	.	TRBV11-2	.	TGTGCCAGCAGCTTAGAAGCGGTCTACGAGCAGTACTTC	CASSLEAVYEQYF
TRBJ2-1	TRBD2	TRBV5-1	.	TGCGCCAGCAGCTTGGCGGGGGGAGCCTACAATGAGCAGTTCTTC	CASSLAGGAYNEQFF
TRBJ2-7	.	TRBV13	once	TGTGCCAGCAGCTTAGGGCGGGAAGAGCAGTACTTC	CASSLGREEQYF
TRBJ1-1	.	TRBV6-1	.	TGTGCCAGCAGTGGTGCGGCTCCGAGAGACACTGAAGCTTTCTTT	CASSGAAPRDTEAFF
TRBJ1-2	.	TRBV6-5	.	TGTGCCAGCAGTGCAACCGACGGGGCCTATGGCTACACCTTC	CASSATDGAYGYTF
TRBJ1-6	TRBD1	TRBV2	.	TGTGCCAGCAGTGACGTAGGACAGGGGGTTTACTCCTATAATTCACCCCTCCACTTT	CASSDVGQGVYSYNSPLHF
TRBJ1-1	.	TRBV6-1	.	TGTGCCAGCAGTGAAGTTATGGGGTTCGCTGAAGCTTTCTTT	CASSEVMGFAEAFF
TRBJ2-7	TRBD1	TRBV4-3	.	TGCGCCAGCAGCCAAGATAGGACAGGGGAGTTTATTGCCTACGAGCAGTACTTC	CASSQDRTGEFIAYEQYF
TRBJ1-2	.	TRBV5-6	.	TGTGCCAGCAGCACTACAGGGAGCTACACCTTC	CASSTTGSYTF
TRBJ1-6	.	TRBV7-8	.	TGTGCCAGCAGCTTCGATCCCCGGGGGAGCTCCTATAATTCACCCCTCCACTTT	CASSFDPRGSSYNSPLHF
TRBJ2-1	TRBD2	TRBV10-1	.	TGCGCCAGGGGACTAGCGGGAGGGCAAAATGAGCAGTTCTTC	CARGLAGGQNEQFF
TRBJ1-1	.	TRBV10-2	.	TGCGCCAGCAGTCCACCGGACGGAGCCTATAGGGCTTTCTTT	CASSPPDGAYRAFF
TRBJ2-2	TRBD1	TRBV7-6	.	TGTGCCAGCAGCCCCACGACAGGGTCGAACACCGGGGAGCTGTTTTTT	CASSPTTGSNTGELFF
TRBJ1-3	.	TRBV19	.	TGTGCCAGTAGTATAGTCAGCAGCTCTGGAAACACCATATATTTT	CASSIVSSSGNTIYF
TRBJ2-5	.	TRBV4-1	.	TGCGCCAGCAGGGATATGGCAAAGGCGAATCAAGAGACCCAGTACTTC	CASRDMAKANQETQYF
TRBJ2-2	.	TRBV6-5	.	TGTGCCAGCAGTTACTCGAGCGGAGACACCGGGGAGCTGTTTTTT	CASSYSSGDTGELFF
TRBJ2-1	TRBD2	TRBV6-5	.	TGTGCCAGCAGTTACTCTGCGGGAGGGATTCGAAATGAGCAGTTCTTC	CASSYSAGGIRNEQFF
TRBJ1-5	TRBD1	TRBV30	.	TGTGCCTGGAGTGAAATACCGGGACAGGGTGGCAATCAGCCCCAGCATTTT	CAWSEIPGQGGNQPQHF
TRBJ2-1	.	TRBV7-9	.	TGTGCCAGCAGTCGCGGGCTAGGGGGGCCATACAATGAGCAGTTCTTC	CASSRGLGGPYNEQFF
TRBJ2-7	.	TRBV7-6	.	TGTGCCAGCAGCTTCCGGGACGACTACGAGCAGTACTTC	CASSFRDDYEQYF
TRBJ1-6	.	TRBV9	few	TGTGCCAGCAGCGATGATCTGGGGGTTTCACCCCTCCACTTT	CASSDDLGVSPLHF
TRBJ2-7	.	TRBV7-8	.	TGTGCCAGCAGCTTAGCGATATCCTACGAGCAGTACTTC	CASSLAISYEQYF
TRBJ1-1	.	TRBV11-2	.	TGTGCCAGCAGCTTAGATCCCCAGGGAGGGAAAGCTTTCTTT	CASSLDPQGGKAFF
TRBJ1-6	.	TRBV30	.	TGTGCCTGGAGTGTAATGTTGGCAGGGAGCTCCTATAATTCACCCCTCCACTTT	CAWSVMLAGSSYNSPLHF
TRBJ2-7	.	TRBV19	once	TGTGCCAGTAGTATTGGCAGCCTCTCTACGGGGCAGTACTTC	CASSIGSLSTGQYF
TRBJ1-5	.	TRBV4-1	.	TGCGCCAGCAGCCTAAGAGCTTTGAATCAGCCCCAGCATTTT	CASSLRALNQPQHF